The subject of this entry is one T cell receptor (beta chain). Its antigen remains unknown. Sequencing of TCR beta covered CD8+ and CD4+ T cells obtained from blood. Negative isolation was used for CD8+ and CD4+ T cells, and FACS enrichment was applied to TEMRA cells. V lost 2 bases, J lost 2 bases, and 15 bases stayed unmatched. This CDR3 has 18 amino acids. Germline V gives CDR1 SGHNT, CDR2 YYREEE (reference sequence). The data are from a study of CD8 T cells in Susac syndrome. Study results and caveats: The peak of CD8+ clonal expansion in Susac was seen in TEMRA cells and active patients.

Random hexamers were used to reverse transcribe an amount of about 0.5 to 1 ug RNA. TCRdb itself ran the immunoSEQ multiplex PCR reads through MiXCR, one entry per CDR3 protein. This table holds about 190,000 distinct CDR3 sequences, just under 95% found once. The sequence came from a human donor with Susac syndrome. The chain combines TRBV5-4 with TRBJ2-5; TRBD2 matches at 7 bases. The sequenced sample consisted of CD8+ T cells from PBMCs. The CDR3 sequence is CASSFGTTYPSLQETQYF. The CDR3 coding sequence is TGTGCCAGCAGCTTTGGGACTACCTACCCGAGCCTTCAAGAGACCCAGTACTTC.